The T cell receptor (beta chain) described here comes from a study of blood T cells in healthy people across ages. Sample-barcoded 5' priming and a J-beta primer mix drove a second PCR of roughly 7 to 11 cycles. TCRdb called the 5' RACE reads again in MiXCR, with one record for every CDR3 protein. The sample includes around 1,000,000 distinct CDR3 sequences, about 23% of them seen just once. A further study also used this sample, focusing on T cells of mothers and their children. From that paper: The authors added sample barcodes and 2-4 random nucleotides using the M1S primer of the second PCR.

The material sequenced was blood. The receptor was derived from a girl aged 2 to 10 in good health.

The CDR3 loop reads CASSLGLAGAAETQYF. CDR3 in DNA: TGTGCCAGCAGCTTAGGGCTAGCGGGAGCGGCGGAGACCCAGTACTTC. V usage is TRBV13 and J usage is TRBJ2-5; TRBD2 matches at 10 bases. The trim removed 0 bases at V and 5 bases at J, leaving 6 bases unmatched. From germline, CDR1 is PRHDT and CDR2 FYEKMQ (reference sequence). The CDR3 consists of 16 residues.